This T cell receptor beta chain was captured by sequencing in a study of T cell responses to AZD1222 COVID-19 vaccine. CDR3 length: 12 amino acids. V was clipped by 6 bases and J by 4 bases; unmatched bases: 6. Germline V CDR1 and CDR2: SQVTM, ANQGSEA. TCRdb keeps only in-frame clones here, not all; method: immunoSEQ multiplex PCR. Of 100,000 to 150,000 clones in the sample, approximately 91% were seen once. Specimen: peripheral blood, collected 28 days after the second AZD1222 dose. This TCR derives from an adult who received the AZD1222 COVID-19 vaccine. The V gene is TRBV29-1, the J gene TRBJ2-7; 7 bases line up with TRBD1. Written as DNA, the CDR3 is TGCAGCGTGGCTGGACAGGTTTACGAGCAGTACTTC. It yields the protein CSVAGQVYEQYF.